The 30 T cell receptor beta chains below all came from one sample that was sequenced in a study of T-cell memory formation after mild COVID-19. TCRdb ran MiXCR on the 5' RACE reads and lists one entry per CDR3 protein. The table has just over 150,000 distinct CDR3 sequences, 30% to 35% seen once. Material: PBMCs or a T cell subset sorted from them (not recorded which). The origin of the receptors is an adult woman who had mild COVID-19 (a few samples of this study predate the infection). Cell type and time point are not known.

The J gene is TRBJ1-1, the V gene TRBV29-1, with D unresolved. Germline loops: CDR1 SQVTM, CDR2 ANQGSEA. Between the trimmed V and J ends, which lost 1 base and 8 bases, there was a span of 8 bases. The CDR3 contains 11 residues. This chain's CDR3 is CSVEGLEEAFF. The CDR3 DNA reads as TGCAGCGTTGAAGGATTGGAGGAAGCTTTCTTT.

J is TRBJ2-5 and V is TRBV11-3; tentatively, D is TRBD1 (6 bases). V was pared by 2 bases and J by 2 bases, with 12 bases between. Germline V CDR1 and CDR2: SGHNT, YENEEA. The length of the CDR3 is 15 residues. CDR3 DNA: TGTGCCAGCAGCTTAATGACAGGTAGTCAAGAGACCCAGTACTTC. It is translated as CASSLMTGSQETQYF.

The chain joins TRBV15 to TRBJ2-3; TRBD2 matches at 10 bases. From germline, CDR1 is LNHNV and CDR2 YYDKDF (reference sequence). The V and J ends lost 1 base and 2 bases, in that order; junction bases with no gene match: 6. This CDR3 has 17 amino acids. The CDR3 DNA sequence: TGTGCCACCAGCAGAGGGATAAGCGGGGGGGCCACAGATACGCAGTATTTT. The encoded protein is CATSRGISGGATDTQYF.

This clonotype has only a few counts. The chain links TRBV5-1 to TRBJ1-2; TRBD1 matches at 11 bases. CDR1 is SGHRS and CDR2 is YFSETQ in the germline V gene. V shed 7 bases and J 7 bases; nucleotides not matched to a gene: 12. This CDR3 contains 15 residues. The CDR3 loop is CASRPYTGQGGGYTF. The CDR3 region has the DNA TGCGCCAGCCGCCCATATACGGGACAGGGGGGTGGCTACACCTTC.

V usage is TRBV12-3 or TRBV12-4 and J usage is TRBJ2-2; D is possibly TRBD1 (5 bases). Trimming shortened V by 6 bases and J by 1 base, and 9 bases separated the two germline ends. The CDR3 totals 14 residues. CDR3 region: CASRKDKNTGELFF. The CDR3 bases are TGTGCCAGCAGGAAGGACAAGAACACCGGGGAGCTGTTTTTT.

The J gene is TRBJ1-5, the V gene TRBV6-5; unclear D gene. The CDR3 covers 14 residues. Germline V gives CDR1 MNHEY, CDR2 SVGAGI. Trimming left V 6 bases short and J 4 bases short, with 13 bases between. DNA for the CDR3: TGTGCCAGCAGCCCCAACGGGAGTAATCAGCCCCAGCATTTT. Its translation is CASSPNGSNQPQHF.

The J gene is TRBJ1-2, the V gene TRBV24-1, with D tentatively TRBD1 (5 bases). V was cut by 2 bases and J by 0 bases, with 15 bases left in between. The CDR3 length is 17 residues. Germline V gene data show CDR1 as KGHDR and CDR2 as SFDVKD. CDR3 DNA: TGTGCCACCAGTGATTCCCCGGGGGTCAAAGCTAACTATGGCTACACCTTC. Amino acids: CATSDSPGVKANYGYTF.

This chain connects TRBV7-9 to TRBJ2-1; D ambiguous. Germline V gene lookup returns CDR1 SEHNR and CDR2 FQNEAQ (reference sequence). V was shortened by 3 bases and J by 5 bases, with 5 bases between the two germline ends. The CDR3 length is 12 residues. CDR3 sequence: CASSFVDNEQFF. In nucleotides, the CDR3 is TGTGCCAGCAGCTTCGTCGACAATGAGCAGTTCTTC.

The sample holds one count of this clonotype. The chain combines TRBV4-3 with TRBJ2-1; 11 bases align to TRBD2. CDR1 and CDR2 from the germline V gene are LGHNA and YSLEER. The CDR3 covers 15 residues. The V and J ends lost 3 bases and 5 bases, in that order; junction bases with no gene match: 3. The CDR3 loop is CASSHGTSGNNEQFF. The CDR3, as DNA: TGCGCCAGCAGCCACGGGACTAGCGGAAACAATGAGCAGTTCTTC.

This clonotype was detected only once. V usage is TRBV6-5 and J usage is TRBJ1-2; D perhaps matches TRBD1 (5 bases). The CDR3 covers 13 residues. Germline V lookup: CDR1 MNHEY, CDR2 SVGAGI. The germline V and J ends were trimmed by 3 bases and 4 bases, with 9 bases remaining between them. This chain's CDR3 is CASSYEGAYGYTF. The DNA for the CDR3 is TGTGCCAGCAGTTATGAAGGGGCCTATGGCTACACCTTC.

This clonotype came up a few times. The chain couples TRBV13 to TRBJ2-1, with 13 bases identical to TRBD2. Trimming took 5 bases from V and 0 from J; bases not matched to a gene: 10. The germline V gene encodes CDR1 PRHDT and CDR2 FYEKMQ (reference sequence). The CDR3 extends over 19 amino acids. The CDR3 coding sequence is TGTGCCAGCAGCCTGGGACTAGCGGGGTCCATAAGCTCCTACAATGAGCAGTTCTTC. As protein: CASSLGLAGSISSYNEQFF. The full variable domain, in which reference TRBV13 and TRBJ2-1 provide the parts outside the CDR3, is AAGVIQSPRHLIKEKRETATLKCYPIPRHDTVYWYQQGPGQDPQFLISFYEKMQSDKGSIPDRFSAQQFSDYHSELNMSSLELGDSALYFCASSLGLAGSISSYNEQFFGPGTRLTVL.

This clonotype has only a few counts. The chain is built from TRBV7-6 and TRBJ2-1, with D possibly matching TRBD1 (7 bases). The V gene lost 8 bases and the J gene lost 9 bases, with 17 bases spanning the gap. The CDR3 totals 13 residues. The germline gives CDR1 SGHVS, CDR2 FNYEAQ. The CDR3 here is CASGQGGRGEQFF. The CDR3 nucleotides read TGTGCCAGCGGGCAGGGGGGCCGGGGTGAGCAGTTCTTC. The whole variable domain, remainder taken from reference TRBV7-6 and TRBJ2-1, is GAGVSQSPRYKVTKRGQDVALRCDPISGHVSLYWYRQALGQGPEFLTYFNYEAQQDKSGLPNDRFSAERPEGSISTLTIQRTEQRDSAMYRCASGQGGRGEQFFGPGTRLTVL.

This clonotype was seen more than once but under ten times. The V call is TRBV4-2, the J call TRBJ2-2, with 12 bases lining up with TRBD2. CDR3 length: 17 residues. CDR1 is LGHNA and CDR2 is YNFKEQ in the germline V gene. V was pared by 0 bases and J by 7 bases, with 6 bases of the junction left unmatched. As DNA, the CDR3 is TGTGCCAGCAGCCAAGATGGAACTAGCGGGGGGCGCGGGGAGCTGTTTTTT. The encoded protein is CASSQDGTSGGRGELFF.

This clonotype was picked up a small number of times. V usage is TRBV5-1 and J usage is TRBJ2-1; 7 bases are shared with TRBD1. This CDR3 spans 14 amino acids. Germline CDR1 SGHRS, CDR2 YFSETQ. Trimming at V came to 3 bases and at J to 14 bases, leaving 14 bases not matched to a gene. The CDR3 region is CASSSPGQSLGEFF. CDR3 DNA: TGCGCCAGCAGCTCTCCGGGACAGAGCTTGGGGGAGTTCTTC. The full variable domain, with the rest looked up from reference TRBV5-1 and TRBJ2-1, is KAGVTQTPRYLIKTRGQQVTLSCSPISGHRSVSWYQQTPGQGLQFLFEYFSETQRNKGNFPGRFSGRQFSNSRSEMNVSTLELGDSALYLCASSSPGQSLGEFFGPGTRLTVL.

The chain joins TRBV7-2 to TRBJ2-2; TRBD2 matches 10 bases. The V gene's germline CDR1 is SGHTA and CDR2 FQGNSA. V was pared by 4 bases and J by 7 bases, with 9 bases of the junction left unmatched. CDR3 length: 16 amino acids. The DNA of the CDR3 is TGTGCCAGCAGCTCTATCAGCGGGGGGGCAATCGGGGAGCTGTTTTTT. Residues: CASSSISGGAIGELFF.

This clonotype was detected a few times. This chain connects TRBV30 to TRBJ2-7; D not certain. The CDR3 runs 11 residues. The germline V gene has CDR1 GTSNPN and CDR2 SVGIG (reference sequence). V was clipped by 0 bases and J by 1 base, with 1 base between them. The CDR3: CAWSVSYEQYF. The CDR3, as DNA: TGTGCCTGGAGTGTATCCTACGAGCAGTACTTC.

The J gene is TRBJ1-2, the V gene TRBV9; no firm D call. Germline CDR1 SGDLS, CDR2 YYNGEE. The CDR3 has 13 residues. Deletions cut 4 bases from V and 4 bases from J, with 11 bases between. The CDR3 nucleotides read TGTGCCAGCAGCTCACAAGGACCCTATGGCTACACCTTC. Translating gives CASSSQGPYGYTF. Full variable domain (outside the CDR3, taken from reference TRBV9 and TRBJ1-2): DSGVTQTPKHLITATGQRVTLRCSPRSGDLSVYWYQQSLDQGLQFLIQYYNGEERAKGNILERFSAQQFPDLHSELNLSSLELGDSALYFCASSSQGPYGYTFGSGTRLTVV.

The V gene is TRBV7-9, the J gene TRBJ1-2, with TRBD1 matching over 7 bases. Germline assignment: CDR1 SEHNR and CDR2 FQNEAQ (reference sequence). J was trimmed by 4 bases and V by 5 bases; bases with no gene match: 10. There are 15 residues in the CDR3. CDR3 bases: TGTGCCAGCAGCGAAGGACAGGTTTTTGGCTATGGCTACACCTTC. Its protein product is CASSEGQVFGYGYTF.

The V and J genes are TRBV6-1 and TRBJ2-3; 12 bases are a match to TRBD2. This CDR3 is built from 15 residues. The trim removed 8 bases at V and 3 bases at J, leaving 6 bases unmatched. Germline-derived CDR1 and CDR2 are MNHNS and SASEGT. The CDR3 is CASGRTSGATDTQYF. Written as DNA, the CDR3 is TGTGCCAGCGGAAGGACTAGCGGGGCGACAGATACGCAGTATTTT.

This sequence joins TRBV11-2 and TRBJ2-1, with 9 bases aligning to TRBD1. V lost 0 bases, J lost 8 bases, and 17 bases stayed unmatched. Germline CDR1 SGHAT, CDR2 FQNNGV. The length of the CDR3 is 19 residues. The CDR3 sequence is CASSLDGLIRDRVSDEQFF. CDR3 in DNA: TGTGCCAGCAGCTTAGACGGTCTAATCCGGGACAGGGTCTCCGATGAGCAGTTCTTC.

The CDR3 DNA sequence: TGTGCCAGCAGCCAACGGGCCGGATACGAGCAGTACTTC. Its protein product is CASSQRAGYEQYF. This chain links TRBV3-1 with TRBJ2-7, with no clear D. This CDR3 has 13 amino acids. V was pared by 2 bases and J by 4 bases, with 9 bases between. The V gene's germline CDR1 is LGHDT and CDR2 YNNKEL (reference sequence).

This clonotype was recorded a few times. The V and J genes are TRBV12-3 or TRBV12-4 and TRBJ2-5, with D maybe TRBD2 (6 bases). V was shortened by 6 bases and J by 5 bases, with 13 bases between the two germline ends. The CDR3 is 13 amino acids. The CDR3: CASSRRELETQYF. The CDR3 nucleotides read TGTGCCAGCAGCCGCCGGGAGCTGGAGACCCAGTACTTC.

This clonotype has only a few counts. The J gene is TRBJ1-1, the V gene TRBV7-2; D perhaps matches TRBD1 (5 bases). Trimming removed 3 bases at V and 4 bases at J, with 15 bases between. CDR1 is SGHTA and CDR2 is FQGNSA in the germline V gene. This CDR3 comprises 15 residues. The DNA of the CDR3 is TGTGCCAGCAGCTTGTTTCGCAGGGCGTCCACTGAAGCTTTCTTT. The encoded protein is CASSLFRRASTEAFF.

In its sample, this clonotype was seen many times. This chain connects TRBV7-2 to TRBJ2-2; tentatively, D is TRBD2 (6 bases). CDR1 is SGHTA and CDR2 is FQGNSA in the germline V gene. Trimming removed 5 bases at V and 7 bases at J, with 17 bases between. There are 15 residues in the CDR3. In nucleotides, the CDR3 is TGTGCCAGCAGCGCCCGACTAGGAGGGGACGGGGAGCTGTTTTTT. Translated, it gives CASSARLGGDGELFF.

This clonotype was recorded a few times. This chain joins TRBV15 and TRBJ2-3, with 8 bases that match TRBD2. V dropped 0 bases and J dropped 2; count of bases not matched to a gene: 10. The CDR3 is 18 amino acids. Germline assignment: CDR1 LNHNV and CDR2 YYDKDF (reference sequence). The CDR3 spells CATSRDPRLARLTDTQYF. The CDR3 bases are TGTGCCACCAGCAGAGATCCCAGACTAGCGAGACTCACAGATACGCAGTATTTT.

This chain connects TRBV21-1 to TRBJ2-7; the DNA was not compared with TRBD1, the D call given in the table. TRBV21-1 represents a pseudogene. The CDR3 has 14 amino acids. CDR3 nucleotide sequence: TGTGCCAGCAGCCGACAGGGGGTGTACTACGAGCAGTACTTC. As protein: CASSRQGVYYEQYF.

The CDR3 DNA reads TGCGCCAGCAGCCAAACCGACTTCTCTGGAAACACCATATATTTT. It specifies CASSQTDFSGNTIYF. The chain joins TRBV4-1 to TRBJ1-3, with no clear D. Germline V gives CDR1 MGHRA, CDR2 YSYEKL. Trimming took 2 bases from V and 0 from J, leaving 8 bases between them. This CDR3 is built from 15 residues.

J is TRBJ1-1 and V is TRBV15, with D unclear. This CDR3 is built from 13 residues. Per germline, CDR1 LNHNV and CDR2 YYDKDF (reference sequence). Trimming removed 7 bases at V and 1 base at J, with 10 bases between. CDR3 coding DNA: TGTGCCACCACACTAGACAAGAACACTGAAGCTTTCTTT. Translating gives CATTLDKNTEAFF.

This chain links TRBV5-1 with TRBJ2-7; TRBD1 matches 8 bases. Germline V gene sequence: CDR1 SGHRS, CDR2 YFSETQ. V was pared by 5 bases and J by 5 bases, with 9 bases of the junction left unmatched. The CDR3 runs to 14 residues. The CDR3 is CASRRDRKLHEQYF. As DNA, the CDR3 is TGCGCCAGCAGAAGGGACAGGAAACTCCACGAGCAGTACTTC.

There are many counts of this clonotype. V and J are TRBV5-1 and TRBJ2-7; 9 bases agree with TRBD1. CDR1 is SGHRS and CDR2 is YFSETQ in the germline V gene. CDR3 length: 15 amino acids. With V trimmed by 4 bases and J by 4 bases, 9 bases remained unmatched. The CDR3 loop is CASSPWDREMYEQYF. The CDR3 nucleotides read TGCGCCAGCAGCCCGTGGGACAGGGAAATGTACGAGCAGTACTTC. Full variable domain (rest looked up from reference TRBV5-1 and TRBJ2-7): KAGVTQTPRYLIKTRGQQVTLSCSPISGHRSVSWYQQTPGQGLQFLFEYFSETQRNKGNFPGRFSGRQFSNSRSEMNVSTLELGDSALYLCASSPWDREMYEQYFGPGTRLTVT.